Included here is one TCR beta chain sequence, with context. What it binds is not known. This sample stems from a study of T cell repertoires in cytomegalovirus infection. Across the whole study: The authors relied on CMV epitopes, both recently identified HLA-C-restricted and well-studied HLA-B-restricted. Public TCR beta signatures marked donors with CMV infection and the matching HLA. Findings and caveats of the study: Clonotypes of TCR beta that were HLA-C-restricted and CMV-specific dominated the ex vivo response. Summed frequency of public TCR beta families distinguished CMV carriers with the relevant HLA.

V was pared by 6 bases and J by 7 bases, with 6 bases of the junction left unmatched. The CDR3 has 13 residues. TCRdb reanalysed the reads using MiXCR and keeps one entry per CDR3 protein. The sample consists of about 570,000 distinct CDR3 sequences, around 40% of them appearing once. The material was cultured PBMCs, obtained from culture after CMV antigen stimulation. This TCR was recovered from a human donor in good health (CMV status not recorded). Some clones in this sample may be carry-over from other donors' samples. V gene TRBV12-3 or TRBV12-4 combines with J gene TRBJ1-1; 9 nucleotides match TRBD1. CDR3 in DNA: TGTGCCAGCAGCAGGGGACAGGGCATTGAAGCTTTCTTT. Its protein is CASSRGQGIEAFF.